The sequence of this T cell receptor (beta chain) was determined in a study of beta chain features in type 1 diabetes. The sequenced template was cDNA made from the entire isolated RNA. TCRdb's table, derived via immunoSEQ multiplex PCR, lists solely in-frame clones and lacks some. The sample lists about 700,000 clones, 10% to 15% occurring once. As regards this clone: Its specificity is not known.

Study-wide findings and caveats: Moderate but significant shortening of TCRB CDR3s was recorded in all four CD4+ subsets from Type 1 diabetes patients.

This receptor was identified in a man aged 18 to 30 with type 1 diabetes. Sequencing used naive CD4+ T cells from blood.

The chain's CDR3 is CASSLGQSDYGYTF. The CDR3 DNA follows: TGTGCCAGCAGCCTTGGACAGTCTGACTATGGCTACACCTTC. The genes are TRBV9 and TRBJ1-2, with a possible D match to TRBD1 (6 bases). CDR3 length: 14 residues. Germline lookup yields CDR1 SGDLS and CDR2 YYNGEE. Trimming removed 4 bases at V and 3 bases at J, with 13 bases between.